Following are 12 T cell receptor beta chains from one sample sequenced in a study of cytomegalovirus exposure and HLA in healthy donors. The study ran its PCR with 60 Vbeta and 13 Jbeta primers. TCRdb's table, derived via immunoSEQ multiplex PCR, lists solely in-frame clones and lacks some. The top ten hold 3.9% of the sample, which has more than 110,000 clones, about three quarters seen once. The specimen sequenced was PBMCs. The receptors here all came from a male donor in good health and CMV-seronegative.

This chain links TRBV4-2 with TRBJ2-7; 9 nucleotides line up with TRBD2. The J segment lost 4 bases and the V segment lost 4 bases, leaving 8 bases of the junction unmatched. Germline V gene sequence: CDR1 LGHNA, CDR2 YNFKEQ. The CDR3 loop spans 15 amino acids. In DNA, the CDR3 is TGTGCCAGCAGCCCCCAGACTAGCGGACTATACGAGCAGTACTTC. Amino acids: CASSPQTSGLYEQYF.

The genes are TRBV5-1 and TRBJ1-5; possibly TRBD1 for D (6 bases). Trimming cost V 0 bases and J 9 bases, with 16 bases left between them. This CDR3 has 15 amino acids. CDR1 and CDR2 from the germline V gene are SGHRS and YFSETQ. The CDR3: CASSLDGQPVAPQHF. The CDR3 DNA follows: TGCGCCAGCAGCTTGGATGGACAGCCCGTAGCGCCCCAGCATTTT.

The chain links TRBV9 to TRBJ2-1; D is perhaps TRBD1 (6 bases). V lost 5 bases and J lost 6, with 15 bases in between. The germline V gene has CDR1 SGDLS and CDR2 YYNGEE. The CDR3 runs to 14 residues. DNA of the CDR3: TGTGCCAGCAGTCAGGGGATGGGGGTCAATGAGCAGTTCTTC. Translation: CASSQGMGVNEQFF. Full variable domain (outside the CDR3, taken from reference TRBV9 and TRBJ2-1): DSGVTQTPKHLITATGQRVTLRCSPRSGDLSVYWYQQSLDQGLQFLIQYYNGEERAKGNILERFSAQQFPDLHSELNLSSLELGDSALYFCASSQGMGVNEQFFGPGTRLTVL.

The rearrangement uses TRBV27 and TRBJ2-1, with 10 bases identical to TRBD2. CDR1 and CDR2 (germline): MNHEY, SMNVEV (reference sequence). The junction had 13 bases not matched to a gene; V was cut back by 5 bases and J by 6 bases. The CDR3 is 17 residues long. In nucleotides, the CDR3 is TGTGCCAGCAGTGTGGAAGAAACTAGCGGGACTAGCAATGAGCAGTTCTTC. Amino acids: CASSVEETSGTSNEQFF.

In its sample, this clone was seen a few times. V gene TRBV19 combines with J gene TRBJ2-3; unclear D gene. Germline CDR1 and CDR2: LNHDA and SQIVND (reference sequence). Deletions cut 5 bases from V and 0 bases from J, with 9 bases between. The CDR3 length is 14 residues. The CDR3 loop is CASSVSKSTDTQYF. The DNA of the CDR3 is TGTGCCAGTAGTGTCAGTAAAAGCACAGATACGCAGTATTTT.

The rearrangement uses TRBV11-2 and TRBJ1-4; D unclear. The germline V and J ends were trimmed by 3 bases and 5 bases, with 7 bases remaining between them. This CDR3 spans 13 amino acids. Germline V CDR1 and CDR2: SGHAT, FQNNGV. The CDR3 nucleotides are TGTGCCAGCAGCTTGGGCCTAAATGAAAAACTGTTTTTT. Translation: CASSLGLNEKLFF.

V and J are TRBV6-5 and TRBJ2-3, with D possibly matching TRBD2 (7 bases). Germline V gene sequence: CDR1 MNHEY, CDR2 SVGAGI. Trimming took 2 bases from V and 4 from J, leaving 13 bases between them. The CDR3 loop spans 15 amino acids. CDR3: CASSYGTGGSDTQYF. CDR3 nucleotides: TGTGCCAGCAGTTACGGCACGGGGGGCTCAGATACGCAGTATTTT.

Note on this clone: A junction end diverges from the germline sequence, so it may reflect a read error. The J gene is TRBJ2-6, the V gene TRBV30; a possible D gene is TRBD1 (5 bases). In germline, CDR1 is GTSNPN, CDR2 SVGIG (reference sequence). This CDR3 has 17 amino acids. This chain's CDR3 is CAWSVLGRTSGANGLTF. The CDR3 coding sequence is TGTGCCTGGAGTGTACTTGGTCGTACCTCTGGGGCCAACGGCCTGACTTTC.

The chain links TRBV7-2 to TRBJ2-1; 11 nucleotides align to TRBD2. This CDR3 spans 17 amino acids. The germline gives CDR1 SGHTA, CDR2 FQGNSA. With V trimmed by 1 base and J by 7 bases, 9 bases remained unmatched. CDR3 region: CASSLGLAGGVENEQFF. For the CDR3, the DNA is TGTGCCAGCAGCTTAGGTTTAGCGGGGGGGGTAGAGAATGAGCAGTTCTTC.

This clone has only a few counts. The CDR3 region is CASSGSQGSSGNTIYF. The CDR3 DNA reads TGTGCCAGCTCAGGCTCTCAGGGGAGCTCTGGAAACACCATATATTTT. This chain connects TRBV18 to TRBJ1-3; D possibly corresponds to TRBD1 (6 bases). The CDR3 has 16 amino acids. Trimming removed 5 bases from V and 0 bases from J, with 14 bases in between. The germline V gene encodes CDR1 KGHSH and CDR2 LQKENI.

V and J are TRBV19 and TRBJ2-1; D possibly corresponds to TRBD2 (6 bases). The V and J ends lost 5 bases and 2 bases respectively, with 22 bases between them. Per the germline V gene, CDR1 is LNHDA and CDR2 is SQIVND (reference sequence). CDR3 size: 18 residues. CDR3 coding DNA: TGTGCCAGTAGTTCCAATGGGGTCGGCGGGAAGACCTACAATGAGCAGTTCTTC. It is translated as CASSSNGVGGKTYNEQFF.

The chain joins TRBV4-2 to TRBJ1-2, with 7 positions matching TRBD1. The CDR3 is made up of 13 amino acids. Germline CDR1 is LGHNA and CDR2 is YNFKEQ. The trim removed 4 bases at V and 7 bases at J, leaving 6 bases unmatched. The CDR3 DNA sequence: TGTGCCAGCAGCCCACAGGGGATCGGTGGCTACACCTTC. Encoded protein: CASSPQGIGGYTF.